This T cell receptor (beta chain) appears in the sequencing data of a study of cytomegalovirus exposure and HLA in healthy donors. Concerning this clone: Its antigen is still unknown.

Germline trimming cut 5 bases from V and 3 bases from J; bases unmatched to any gene: 4. CDR3 length: 14 residues. Germline V gives CDR1 SGHRS, CDR2 YFSETQ. Sequencing used immunoSEQ multiplex PCR; TCRdb keeps in-frame clones, though not all of them. The repertoire holds roughly 150,000 clones, with around 92% as singletons. Study results and limitations: Through in vitro validation, a few CMV-associated chains were shown to be specific for CMV antigens.

The chain employs TRBV5-1 and TRBJ2-7, with 11 nucleotides matching TRBD2. The clonotype was recovered from a woman between 18 and 29 years old in good health and CMV-seropositive. The specimen was PBMCs. The CDR3 region has the DNA TGCGCCAGCAGGTTGACTAGCGGGATCTACGAGCAGTACTTC. Translated, it gives CASRLTSGIYEQYF.